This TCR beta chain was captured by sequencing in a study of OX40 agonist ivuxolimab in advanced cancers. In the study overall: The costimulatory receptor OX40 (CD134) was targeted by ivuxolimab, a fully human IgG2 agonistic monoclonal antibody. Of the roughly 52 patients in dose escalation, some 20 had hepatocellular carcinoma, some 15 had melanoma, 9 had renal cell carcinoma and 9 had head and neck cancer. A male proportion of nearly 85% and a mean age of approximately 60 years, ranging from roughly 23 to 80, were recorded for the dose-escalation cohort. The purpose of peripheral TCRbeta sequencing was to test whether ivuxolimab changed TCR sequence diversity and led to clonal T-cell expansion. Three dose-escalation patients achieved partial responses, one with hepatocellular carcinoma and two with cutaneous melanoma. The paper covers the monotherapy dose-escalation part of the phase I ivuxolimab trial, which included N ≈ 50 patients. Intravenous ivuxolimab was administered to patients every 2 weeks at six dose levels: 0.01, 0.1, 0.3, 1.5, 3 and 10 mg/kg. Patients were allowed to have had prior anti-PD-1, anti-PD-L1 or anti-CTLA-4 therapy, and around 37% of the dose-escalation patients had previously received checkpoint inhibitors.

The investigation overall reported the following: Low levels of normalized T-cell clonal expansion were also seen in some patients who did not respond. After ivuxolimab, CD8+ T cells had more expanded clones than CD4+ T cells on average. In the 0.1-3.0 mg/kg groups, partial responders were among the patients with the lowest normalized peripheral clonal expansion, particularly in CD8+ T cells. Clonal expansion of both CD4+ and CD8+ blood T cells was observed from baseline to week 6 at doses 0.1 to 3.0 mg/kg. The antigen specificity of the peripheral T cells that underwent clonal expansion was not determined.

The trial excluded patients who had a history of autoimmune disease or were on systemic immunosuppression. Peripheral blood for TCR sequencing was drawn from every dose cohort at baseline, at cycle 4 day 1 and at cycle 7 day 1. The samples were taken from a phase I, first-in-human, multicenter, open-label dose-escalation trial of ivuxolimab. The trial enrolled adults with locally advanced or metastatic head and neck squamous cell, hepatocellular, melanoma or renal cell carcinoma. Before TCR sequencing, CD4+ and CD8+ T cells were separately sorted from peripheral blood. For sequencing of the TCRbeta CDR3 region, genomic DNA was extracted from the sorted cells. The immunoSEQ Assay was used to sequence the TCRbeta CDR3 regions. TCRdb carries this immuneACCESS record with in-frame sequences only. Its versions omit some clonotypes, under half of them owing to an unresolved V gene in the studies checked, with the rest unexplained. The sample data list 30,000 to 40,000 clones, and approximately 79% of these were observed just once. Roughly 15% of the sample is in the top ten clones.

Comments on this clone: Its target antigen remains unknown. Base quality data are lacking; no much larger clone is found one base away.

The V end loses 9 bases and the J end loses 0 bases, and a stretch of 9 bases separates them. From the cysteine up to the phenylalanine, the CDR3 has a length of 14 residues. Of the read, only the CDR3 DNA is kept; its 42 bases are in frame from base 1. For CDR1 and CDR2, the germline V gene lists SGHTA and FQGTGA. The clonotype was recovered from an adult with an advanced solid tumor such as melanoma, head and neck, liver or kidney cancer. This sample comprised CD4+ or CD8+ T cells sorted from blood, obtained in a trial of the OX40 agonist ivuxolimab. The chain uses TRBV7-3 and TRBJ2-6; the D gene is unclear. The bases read TGTGCCAGTAGTCTCTTCTCTGGGGCCAACGTCCTGACTTTC. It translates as CASSLFSGANVLTF. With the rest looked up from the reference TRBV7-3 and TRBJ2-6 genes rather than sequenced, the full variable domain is GAGVSQTPSNKVTEKGKYVELRCDPISGHTALYWYRQSLGQGPEFLIYFQGTGAADDSGLPNDRFFAVRPEGSVSTLKIQRTERGDSAVYLCASSLFSGANVLTFGAGSRLTVL.